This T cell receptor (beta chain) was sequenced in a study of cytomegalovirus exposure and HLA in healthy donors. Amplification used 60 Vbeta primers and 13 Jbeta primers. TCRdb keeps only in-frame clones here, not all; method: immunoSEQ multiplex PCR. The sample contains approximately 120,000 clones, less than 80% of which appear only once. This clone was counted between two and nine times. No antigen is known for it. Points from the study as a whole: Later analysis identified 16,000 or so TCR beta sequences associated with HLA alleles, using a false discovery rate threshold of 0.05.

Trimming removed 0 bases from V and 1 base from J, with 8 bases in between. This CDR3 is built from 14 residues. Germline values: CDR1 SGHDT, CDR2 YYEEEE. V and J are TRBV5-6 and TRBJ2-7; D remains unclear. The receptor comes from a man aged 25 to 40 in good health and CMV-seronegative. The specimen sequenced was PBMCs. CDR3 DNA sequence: TGTGCCAGCAGCTTGGGTCAGCGTTCCTACGAGCAGTACTTC. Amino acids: CASSLGQRSYEQYF.